This is a list of T cell receptor beta chains from one sample in a study of cytomegalovirus exposure and HLA in healthy donors. Assay used: immunoSEQ multiplex PCR; TCRdb lists only in-frame clones, some missing. The sample has roughly 150,000 clones; roughly 80% are singletons. What was sequenced was PBMCs. The receptors here all came from a female donor in good health and CMV-seronegative. CDR3s include the opening cysteine and the closing phenylalanine or tryptophan. Fields, in order: J gene, V gene, clone size, D gene, CDR3 protein, CDR3 DNA. A D gene is named only where the DNA matches it firmly. Not every row has a clone size; where given, it reads once, few, many or a size class.

j_gene: TRBJ1-2; v_gene: TRBV19; abundance: NA; d_gene: NA; CDR3aa: CASSQQGLGYTF; CDR3nt: TGTGCCAGTAGTCAACAGGGTCTGGGCTACACCTTC
j_gene: TRBJ2-1; v_gene: TRBV10-3; abundance: once; d_gene: TRBD2; CDR3aa: CAISERGGLAVQYNEQFF; CDR3nt: TGTGCCATCAGTGAGCGGGGGGGACTAGCGGTCCAATACAATGAGCAGTTCTTC
j_gene: TRBJ1-1; v_gene: TRBV4-1; abundance: NA; d_gene: NA; CDR3aa: CASSQTRNTEAFF; CDR3nt: TGCGCCAGCAGCCAAACGAGGAACACTGAAGCTTTCTTT
j_gene: TRBJ2-7; v_gene: TRBV9; abundance: once; d_gene: TRBD2; CDR3aa: CASSVAAGDYEQYF; CDR3nt: TGTGCCAGCAGCGTAGCAGCGGGAGACTACGAGCAGTACTTC
j_gene: TRBJ2-1; v_gene: TRBV2; abundance: NA; d_gene: NA; CDR3aa: CASSDRNEQFF; CDR3nt: TGTGCCAGCAGTGACAGGAATGAGCAGTTCTTC
j_gene: TRBJ2-7; v_gene: TRBV6-5; abundance: NA; d_gene: NA; CDR3aa: CASRDDSYEQYF; CDR3nt: TGTGCCAGCAGAGATGACAGCTACGAGCAGTACTTC
j_gene: TRBJ1-1; v_gene: TRBV29-1; abundance: NA; d_gene: TRBD1; CDR3aa: CSVEEGQGNTEAFF; CDR3nt: TGCAGCGTTGAAGAGGGACAGGGTAACACTGAAGCTTTCTTT
j_gene: TRBJ1-2; v_gene: TRBV28; abundance: NA; d_gene: NA; CDR3aa: CAVGRGEVGYTF; CDR3nt: TGTGCCGTAGGGAGGGGCGAGGTTGGCTACACCTTC
j_gene: TRBJ2-7; v_gene: TRBV5-1; abundance: NA; d_gene: TRBD2; CDR3aa: CASSLPSGSRVKGYEQYF; CDR3nt: TGCGCCAGCAGCTTACCTAGCGGGAGCAGAGTTAAGGGCTACGAGCAGTACTTC
j_gene: TRBJ2-5; v_gene: TRBV5-4; abundance: NA; d_gene: NA; CDR3aa: CASSLEGGETQYF; CDR3nt: TGTGCCAGCAGCTTGGAAGGGGGAGAGACCCAGTACTTC
j_gene: TRBJ2-5; v_gene: TRBV15; abundance: NA; d_gene: NA; CDR3aa: CATSPRGQKQETQYF; CDR3nt: TGTGCCACCAGCCCAAGAGGGCAGAAACAAGAGACCCAGTACTTC
j_gene: TRBJ2-1; v_gene: TRBV7-2; abundance: NA; d_gene: TRBD2; CDR3aa: CASSPTSESRQFF; CDR3nt: TGTGCCAGCAGCCCGACTAGCGAGAGTCGTCAGTTCTTC
j_gene: TRBJ1-1; v_gene: TRBV5-1; abundance: NA; d_gene: TRBD1; CDR3aa: CASSLGTGANTEAFF; CDR3nt: TGCGCCAGCAGCTTGGGGACAGGGGCGAACACTGAAGCTTTCTTT
j_gene: TRBJ2-7; v_gene: TRBV6-5; abundance: NA; d_gene: TRBD1; CDR3aa: CASSPTGASYEQYF; CDR3nt: TGTGCCAGCAGTCCGACAGGGGCTTCCTACGAGCAGTACTTC
j_gene: TRBJ2-2; v_gene: TRBV7-9; abundance: NA; d_gene: TRBD2; CDR3aa: CASSPPGGTGELFF; CDR3nt: TGTGCCAGCAGCCCCCCCGGGGGGACCGGGGAGCTGTTTTTT
j_gene: TRBJ1-5; v_gene: TRBV27; abundance: NA; d_gene: NA; CDR3aa: CASSLNSNSNQPQHF; CDR3nt: TGTGCCAGCAGTTTAAACAGCAATAGCAATCAGCCCCAGCATTTT
j_gene: TRBJ2-3; v_gene: TRBV9; abundance: NA; d_gene: TRBD2; CDR3aa: CASSADPGLAGGLADTQYF; CDR3nt: TGTGCCAGCAGCGCCGACCCCGGACTAGCGGGAGGTCTGGCAGATACGCAGTATTTT
j_gene: TRBJ2-3; v_gene: TRBV7-9; abundance: NA; d_gene: NA; CDR3aa: CASSPRGAHADTQYF; CDR3nt: TGTGCCAGCAGCCCCCGGGGAGCTCACGCAGATACGCAGTATTTT
j_gene: TRBJ2-2; v_gene: TRBV4-2; abundance: NA; d_gene: TRBD1; CDR3aa: CASSQDRVDRGTGELFF; CDR3nt: TGTGCCAGCAGCCAAGATCGGGTCGACAGGGGCACCGGGGAGCTGTTTTTT
j_gene: TRBJ2-4; v_gene: TRBV7-9; abundance: NA; d_gene: NA; CDR3aa: CASSLRYGPQEKNIQYF; CDR3nt: TGTGCCAGCAGCTTACGGTATGGGCCCCAAGAAAAAAACATTCAGTACTTC
j_gene: TRBJ2-1; v_gene: TRBV19; abundance: NA; d_gene: TRBD2; CDR3aa: CASSMSGLAGEIDEQFF; CDR3nt: TGTGCCAGTAGTATGTCCGGACTAGCGGGAGAAATTGATGAGCAGTTCTTC
j_gene: TRBJ2-2; v_gene: TRBV5-1; abundance: NA; d_gene: TRBD2; CDR3aa: CASSLGASGISGELFF; CDR3nt: TGCGCCAGCAGCTTGGGGGCTAGCGGGATTTCCGGGGAGCTGTTTTTT
j_gene: TRBJ1-1; v_gene: TRBV30; abundance: once; d_gene: NA; CDR3aa: CAWSPQTGFKAFF; CDR3nt: TGTGCCTGGAGTCCTCAGACTGGGTTTAAAGCTTTCTTT
j_gene: TRBJ2-7; v_gene: TRBV7-2; abundance: NA; d_gene: TRBD2; CDR3aa: CASSLVLAGGPYEQYF; CDR3nt: TGTGCCAGCAGCTTAGTGCTAGCGGGAGGGCCTTACGAGCAGTACTTC
j_gene: TRBJ1-5; v_gene: TRBV5-1; abundance: NA; d_gene: NA; CDR3aa: CASSLVGDSNQPQHF; CDR3nt: TGCGCCAGCAGCTTGGTAGGGGATAGCAATCAGCCCCAGCATTTT
j_gene: TRBJ1-5; v_gene: TRBV27; abundance: NA; d_gene: NA; CDR3aa: CASSLGHDNQPQHF; CDR3nt: TGTGCCAGCAGTTTGGGGCATGACAATCAGCCCCAGCATTTT
j_gene: TRBJ1-5; v_gene: TRBV25-1; abundance: few; d_gene: TRBD1; CDR3aa: CASSGGQGREPQHF; CDR3nt: TGTGCCAGCAGTGGGGGACAGGGAAGAGAGCCCCAGCATTTT
j_gene: TRBJ2-7; v_gene: TRBV4-1; abundance: many; d_gene: TRBD2; CDR3aa: CASSQAPRDYIYEQYF; CDR3nt: TGCGCCAGCAGCCAAGCCCCCCGGGACTACATCTACGAGCAGTACTTC
j_gene: TRBJ2-3; v_gene: TRBV6-1; abundance: NA; d_gene: TRBD2; CDR3aa: CASSEFQRGSLTGRDTQYF; CDR3nt: TGTGCCAGCAGTGAGTTTCAGCGGGGGTCCCTCACTGGAAGAGATACGCAGTATTTT
j_gene: TRBJ1-1; v_gene: TRBV28; abundance: NA; d_gene: NA; CDR3aa: CASSTQNTEAFF; CDR3nt: TGTGCCAGCAGTACACAGAACACTGAAGCTTTCTTT
j_gene: TRBJ1-2; v_gene: TRBV5-4; abundance: NA; d_gene: NA; CDR3aa: CASSLSGGVYGYTF; CDR3nt: TGTGCCAGCAGCTTGTCGGGGGGGGTCTATGGCTACACCTTC
j_gene: TRBJ1-2; v_gene: TRBV10-3; abundance: NA; d_gene: TRBD1; CDR3aa: CAIQDREMANYGYTF; CDR3nt: TGTGCCATCCAGGACAGGGAAATGGCTAACTATGGCTACACCTTC
j_gene: TRBJ2-7; v_gene: TRBV5-1; abundance: NA; d_gene: NA; CDR3aa: CASSFTGKSYEQYF; CDR3nt: TGCGCCAGCAGCTTTACAGGGAAATCCTACGAGCAGTACTTC
j_gene: TRBJ2-1; v_gene: TRBV18; abundance: NA; d_gene: NA; CDR3aa: CASSTMEGRDYNEQFF; CDR3nt: TGTGCCAGCTCAACTATGGAGGGTCGGGACTACAATGAGCAGTTCTTC
j_gene: TRBJ2-7; v_gene: TRBV7-2; abundance: NA; d_gene: NA; CDR3aa: CASSLGRGSSYEQYF; CDR3nt: TGTGCCAGCAGCTTAGGAAGGGGGAGCTCCTACGAGCAGTACTTC
j_gene: TRBJ1-3; v_gene: TRBV5-1; abundance: NA; d_gene: NA; CDR3aa: CASSMGIRGEGNTIYF; CDR3nt: TGCGCCAGCAGCATGGGGATCAGGGGCGAAGGAAACACCATATATTTT
j_gene: TRBJ1-2; v_gene: TRBV5-6; abundance: once; d_gene: TRBD1; CDR3aa: CASSGTGTGNGYTF; CDR3nt: TGTGCCAGCAGCGGAACCGGGACAGGGAATGGCTACACCTTC
j_gene: TRBJ1-2; v_gene: TRBV6-4; abundance: few; d_gene: NA; CDR3aa: CASRAGLGDTYGYTF; CDR3nt: TGTGCCAGCAGGGCCGGATTGGGGGACACTTATGGCTACACCTTC
j_gene: TRBJ2-7; v_gene: TRBV28; abundance: NA; d_gene: TRBD1; CDR3aa: CASSPGQGTYEQYF; CDR3nt: TGTGCCAGCAGTCCCGGACAGGGAACCTACGAGCAGTACTTC
j_gene: TRBJ2-1; v_gene: TRBV19; abundance: NA; d_gene: TRBD2; CDR3aa: CASTHDRLAGDNEQFF; CDR3nt: TGTGCCAGTACCCACGACAGACTAGCGGGAGACAATGAGCAGTTCTTC
j_gene: TRBJ1-5; v_gene: TRBV19; abundance: NA; d_gene: TRBD1; CDR3aa: CASSRPTGGTVQPQHF; CDR3nt: TGTGCCAGTAGTCGCCCCACAGGGGGAACAGTTCAGCCCCAGCATTTT
j_gene: TRBJ1-2; v_gene: TRBV7-9; abundance: NA; d_gene: NA; CDR3aa: CASSSKSRVNYGYTF; CDR3nt: TGTGCCAGCAGCTCTAAATCCCGGGTGAACTATGGCTACACCTTC
j_gene: TRBJ2-7; v_gene: TRBV6-5; abundance: NA; d_gene: NA; CDR3aa: CASSYTGDSYEQYF; CDR3nt: TGTGCCAGCAGTTACACGGGGGACTCCTACGAGCAGTACTTC